This TCR beta chain appears in the sequencing data of a study of blood T cell repertoires in COVID-19. Study background: Acute and convalescent COVID-19 samples came from the United States, Italy and Spain.

The CDR3 totals 17 residues. V lost 2 bases to trimming and J lost 0 bases; unmatched junction nucleotides: 4. Germline V CDR1 and CDR2: SGDLS, YYNGEE. Only in-frame clones appear in the TCRdb table, and some are missing; sequencing was by immunoSEQ multiplex PCR. Among nearly 30,000 clones, 70% to 90% were seen once, and the ten largest hold 9.9%. The V and J genes are TRBV9 and TRBJ2-2, with 10 nucleotides matching TRBD2. The specimen was peripheral blood. This TCR came from a human donor in a cohort sampled during active COVID-19. The CDR3 loop reads CASSVVAGGANTGELFF. CDR3 sequence (DNA): TGTGCCAGCAGCGTGGTAGCGGGGGGCGCGAACACCGGGGAGCTGTTTTTT.